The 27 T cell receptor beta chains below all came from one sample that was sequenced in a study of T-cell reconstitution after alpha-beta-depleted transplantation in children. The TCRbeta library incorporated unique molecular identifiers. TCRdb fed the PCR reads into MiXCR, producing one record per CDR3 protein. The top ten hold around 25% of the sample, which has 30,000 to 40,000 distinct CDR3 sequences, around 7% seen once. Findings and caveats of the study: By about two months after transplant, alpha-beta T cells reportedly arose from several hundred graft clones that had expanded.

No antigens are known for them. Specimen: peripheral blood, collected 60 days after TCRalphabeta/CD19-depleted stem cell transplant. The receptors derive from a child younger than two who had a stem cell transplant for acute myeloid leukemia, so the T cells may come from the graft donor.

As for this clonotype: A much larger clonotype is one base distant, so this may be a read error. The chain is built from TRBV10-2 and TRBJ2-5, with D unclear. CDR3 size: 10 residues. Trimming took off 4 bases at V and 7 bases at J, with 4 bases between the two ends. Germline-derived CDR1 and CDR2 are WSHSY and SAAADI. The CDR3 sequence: CASSVRTQYF. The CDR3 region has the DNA TGCGCCAGCAGTGTGAGGACCCAGTACTTC.

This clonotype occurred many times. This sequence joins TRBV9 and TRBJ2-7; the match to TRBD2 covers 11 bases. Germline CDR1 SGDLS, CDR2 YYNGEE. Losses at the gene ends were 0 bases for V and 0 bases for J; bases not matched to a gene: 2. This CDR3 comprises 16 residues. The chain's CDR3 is CASSVGLAGSSYEQYF. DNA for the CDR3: TGTGCCAGCAGCGTAGGACTAGCGGGGTCCTCCTACGAGCAGTACTTC.

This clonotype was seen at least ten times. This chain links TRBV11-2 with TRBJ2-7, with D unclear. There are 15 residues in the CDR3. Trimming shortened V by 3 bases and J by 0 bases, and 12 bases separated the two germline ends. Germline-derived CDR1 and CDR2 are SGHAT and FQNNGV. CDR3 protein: CASSLDLRSSYEQYF. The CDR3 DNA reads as TGTGCCAGCAGCTTGGACCTGAGGAGCTCCTACGAGCAGTACTTC.

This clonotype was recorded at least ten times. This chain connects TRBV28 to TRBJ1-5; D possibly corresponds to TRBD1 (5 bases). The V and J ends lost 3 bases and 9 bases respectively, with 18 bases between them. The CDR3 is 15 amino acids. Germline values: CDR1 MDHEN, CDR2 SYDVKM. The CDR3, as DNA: TGTGCCAGCAGTTTCTCTCGGACACAAGTAACGCCCCAGCATTTT. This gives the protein CASSFSRTQVTPQHF.

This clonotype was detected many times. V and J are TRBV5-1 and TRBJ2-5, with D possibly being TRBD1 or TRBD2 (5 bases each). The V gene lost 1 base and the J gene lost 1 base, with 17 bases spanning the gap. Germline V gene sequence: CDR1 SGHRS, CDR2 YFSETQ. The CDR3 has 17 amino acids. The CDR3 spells CASSLTPWGTIQETQYF. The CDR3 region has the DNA TGCGCCAGCAGCTTGACCCCCTGGGGGACCATCCAAGAGACCCAGTACTTC. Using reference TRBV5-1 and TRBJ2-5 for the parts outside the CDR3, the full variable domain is KAGVTQTPRYLIKTRGQQVTLSCSPISGHRSVSWYQQTPGQGLQFLFEYFSETQRNKGNFPGRFSGRQFSNSRSEMNVSTLELGDSALYLCASSLTPWGTIQETQYFGPGTRLLVL.

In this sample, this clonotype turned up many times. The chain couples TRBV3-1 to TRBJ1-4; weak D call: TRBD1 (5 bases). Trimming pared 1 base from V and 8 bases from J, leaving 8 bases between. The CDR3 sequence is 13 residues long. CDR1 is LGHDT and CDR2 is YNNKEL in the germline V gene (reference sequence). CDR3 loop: CASSQVGDEKLFF. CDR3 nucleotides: TGTGCCAGCAGCCAAGTCGGGGACGAAAAACTGTTTTTT.

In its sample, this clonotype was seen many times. CDR3 region: CASSQDPPGVAGNYEQYF. For the CDR3, the DNA is TGCGCCAGCAGCCAAGATCCCCCGGGGGTAGCGGGGAACTACGAGCAGTACTTC. The chain is built from TRBV4-1 and TRBJ2-7; TRBD2 matches 8 bases. CDR3 length: 18 residues. Trimming cost V 0 bases and J 3 bases; bases outside gene matches: 13. Germline CDR1 reads MGHRA; CDR2 reads YSYEKL.

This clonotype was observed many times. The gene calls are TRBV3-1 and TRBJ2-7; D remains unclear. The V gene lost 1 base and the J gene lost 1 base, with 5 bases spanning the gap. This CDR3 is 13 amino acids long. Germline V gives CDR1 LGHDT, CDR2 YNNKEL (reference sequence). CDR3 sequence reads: CASSQVPSYEQYF. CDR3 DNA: TGTGCCAGCAGCCAAGTCCCTTCCTACGAGCAGTACTTC.

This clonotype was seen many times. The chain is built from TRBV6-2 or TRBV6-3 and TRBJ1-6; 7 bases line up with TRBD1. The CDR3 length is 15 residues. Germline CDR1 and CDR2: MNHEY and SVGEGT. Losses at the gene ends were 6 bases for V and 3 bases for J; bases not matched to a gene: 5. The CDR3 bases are TGTGCCAGCAGCCAATGGGACAGCTATAATTCACCCCTCCACTTT. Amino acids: CASSQWDSYNSPLHF.

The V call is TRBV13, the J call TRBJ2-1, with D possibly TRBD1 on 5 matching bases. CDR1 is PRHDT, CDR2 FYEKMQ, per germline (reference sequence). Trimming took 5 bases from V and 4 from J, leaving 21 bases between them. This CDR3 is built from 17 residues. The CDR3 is CASSPGPTGSFYNEQFF. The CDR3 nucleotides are TGTGCCAGCAGCCCAGGGCCTACCGGGTCCTTTTACAATGAGCAGTTCTTC.

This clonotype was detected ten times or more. CDR3 amino acids: CASMDWTVYNEQFF. In DNA form, the CDR3 reads TGTGCCAGCATGGACTGGACGGTTTACAATGAGCAGTTCTTC. V and J are TRBV2 and TRBJ2-1; D is perhaps TRBD2 (5 bases). The CDR3 contains 14 residues. Trimming left V 7 bases short and J 4 bases short, with 14 bases between. The germline V gene has CDR1 SNHLY and CDR2 FYNNEI. The variable domain in full, completed from reference TRBV2 and TRBJ2-1, reads EPEVTQTPSHQVTQMGQEVILRCVPISNHLYFYWYRQILGQKVEFLVSFYNNEISEKSEIFDDQFSVERPDGSNFTLKIRSTKLEDSAMYFCASMDWTVYNEQFFGPGTRLTVL.

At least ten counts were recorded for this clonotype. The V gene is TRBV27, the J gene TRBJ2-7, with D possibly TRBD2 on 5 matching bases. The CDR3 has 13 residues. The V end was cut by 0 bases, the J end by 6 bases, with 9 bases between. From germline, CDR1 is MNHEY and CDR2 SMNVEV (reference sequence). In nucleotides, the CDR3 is TGTGCCAGCAGTTTATCGAGGGCAGCCGAGCAGTACTTC. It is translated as CASSLSRAAEQYF.

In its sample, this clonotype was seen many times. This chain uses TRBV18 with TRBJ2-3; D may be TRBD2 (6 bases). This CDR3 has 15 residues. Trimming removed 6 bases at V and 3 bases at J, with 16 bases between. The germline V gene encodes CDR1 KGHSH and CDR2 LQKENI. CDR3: CASSPGGGVTDTQYF. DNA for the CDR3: TGTGCCAGCTCTCCCGGTGGAGGGGTGACAGATACGCAGTATTTT.

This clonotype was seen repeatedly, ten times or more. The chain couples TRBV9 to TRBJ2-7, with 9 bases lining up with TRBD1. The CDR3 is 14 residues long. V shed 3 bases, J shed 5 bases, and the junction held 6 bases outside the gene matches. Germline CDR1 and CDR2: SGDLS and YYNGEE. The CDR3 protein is CASSAGQGANEQYF. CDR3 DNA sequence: TGTGCCAGCAGCGCGGGACAGGGAGCGAACGAGCAGTACTTC.

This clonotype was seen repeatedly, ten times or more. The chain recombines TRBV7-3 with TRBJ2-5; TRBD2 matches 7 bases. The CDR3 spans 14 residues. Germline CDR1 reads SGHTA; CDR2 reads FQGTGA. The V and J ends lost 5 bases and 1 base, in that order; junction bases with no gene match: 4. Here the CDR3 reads CASSRGGSQETQYF. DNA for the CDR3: TGTGCCAGCAGCCGGGGCGGGAGCCAAGAGACCCAGTACTTC.

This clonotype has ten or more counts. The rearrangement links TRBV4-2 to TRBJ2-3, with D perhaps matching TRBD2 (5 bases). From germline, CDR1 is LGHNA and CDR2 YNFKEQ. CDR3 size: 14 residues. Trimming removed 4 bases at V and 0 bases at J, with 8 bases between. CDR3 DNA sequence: TGTGCCAGCAGCCCCGGACTTAGCACAGATACGCAGTATTTT. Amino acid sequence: CASSPGLSTDTQYF.

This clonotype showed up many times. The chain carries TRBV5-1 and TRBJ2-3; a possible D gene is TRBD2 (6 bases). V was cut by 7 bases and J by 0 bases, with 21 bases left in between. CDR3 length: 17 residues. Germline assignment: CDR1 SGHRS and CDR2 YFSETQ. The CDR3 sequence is CASAGRRDFLSTDTQYF. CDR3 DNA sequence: TGCGCCAGCGCCGGGCGCAGGGACTTCTTAAGCACAGATACGCAGTATTTT.

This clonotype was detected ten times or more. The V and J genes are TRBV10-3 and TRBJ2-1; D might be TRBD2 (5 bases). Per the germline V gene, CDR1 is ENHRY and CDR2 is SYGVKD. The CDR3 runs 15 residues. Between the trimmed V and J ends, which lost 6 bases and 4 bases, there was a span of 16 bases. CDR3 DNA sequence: TGTGCCATCAGAATTGGCAGCGGAGTGTACAATGAGCAGTTCTTC. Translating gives CAIRIGSGVYNEQFF.

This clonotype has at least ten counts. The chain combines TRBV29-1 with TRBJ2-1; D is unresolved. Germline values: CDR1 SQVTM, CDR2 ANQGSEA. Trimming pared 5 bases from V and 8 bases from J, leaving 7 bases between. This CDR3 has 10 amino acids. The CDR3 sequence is CSVLQYEQFF. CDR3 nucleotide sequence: TGCAGCGTTCTCCAGTATGAGCAGTTCTTC.

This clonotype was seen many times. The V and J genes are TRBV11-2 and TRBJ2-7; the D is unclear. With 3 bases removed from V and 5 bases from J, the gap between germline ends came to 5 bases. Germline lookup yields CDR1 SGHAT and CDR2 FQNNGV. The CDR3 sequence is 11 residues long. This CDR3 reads CASSFLDEQYF. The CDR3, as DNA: TGTGCCAGCAGCTTCCTGGACGAGCAGTACTTC.

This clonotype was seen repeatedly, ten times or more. The chain's CDR3 is CATSRDGEVELFF. For the CDR3, the DNA is TGTGCCACCAGCAGAGATGGGGAAGTGGAGCTGTTTTTT. The chain uses TRBV15 and TRBJ2-2; D call uncertain. The germline CDR1 and CDR2 sequences are LNHNV and YYDKDF (reference sequence). CDR3 size: 13 residues. V lost 0 bases and J lost 10, with 9 bases in between.

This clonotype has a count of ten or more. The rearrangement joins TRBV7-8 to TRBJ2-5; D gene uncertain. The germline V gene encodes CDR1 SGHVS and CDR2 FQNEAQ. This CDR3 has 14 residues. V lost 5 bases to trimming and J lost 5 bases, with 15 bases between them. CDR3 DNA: TGTGCCAGCAGCAAGTGGGGAAAAGTGGAGACCCAGTACTTC. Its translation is CASSKWGKVETQYF.

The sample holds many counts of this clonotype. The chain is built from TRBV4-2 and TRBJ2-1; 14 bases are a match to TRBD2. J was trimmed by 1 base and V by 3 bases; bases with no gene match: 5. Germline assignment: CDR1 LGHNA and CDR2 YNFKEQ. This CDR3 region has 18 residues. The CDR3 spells CASSHGTSGSHSYNEQFF. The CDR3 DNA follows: TGTGCCAGCAGCCATGGGACTAGCGGGAGCCATTCCTACAATGAGCAGTTCTTC.

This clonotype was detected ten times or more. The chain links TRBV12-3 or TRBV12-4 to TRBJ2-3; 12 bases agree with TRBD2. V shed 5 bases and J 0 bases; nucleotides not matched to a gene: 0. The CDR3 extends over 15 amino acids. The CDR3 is CASSGLAGSTDTQYF. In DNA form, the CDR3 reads TGTGCCAGCAGTGGACTAGCGGGAAGCACAGATACGCAGTATTTT.

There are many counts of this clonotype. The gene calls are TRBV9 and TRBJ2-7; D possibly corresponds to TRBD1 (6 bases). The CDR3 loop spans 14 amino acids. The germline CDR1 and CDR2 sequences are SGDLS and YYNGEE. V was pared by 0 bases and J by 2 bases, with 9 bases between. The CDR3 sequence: CASSVEQGPYEQYF. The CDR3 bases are TGTGCCAGCAGCGTAGAACAGGGCCCCTACGAGCAGTACTTC. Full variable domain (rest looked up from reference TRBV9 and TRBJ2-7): DSGVTQTPKHLITATGQRVTLRCSPRSGDLSVYWYQQSLDQGLQFLIQYYNGEERAKGNILERFSAQQFPDLHSELNLSSLELGDSALYFCASSVEQGPYEQYFGPGTRLTVT.

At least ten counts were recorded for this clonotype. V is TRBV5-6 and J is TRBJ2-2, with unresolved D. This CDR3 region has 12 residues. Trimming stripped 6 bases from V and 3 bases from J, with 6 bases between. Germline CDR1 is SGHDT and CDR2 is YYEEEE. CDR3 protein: CASTLYTGELFF. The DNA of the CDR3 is TGTGCCAGCACCTTATACACCGGGGAGCTGTTTTTT.

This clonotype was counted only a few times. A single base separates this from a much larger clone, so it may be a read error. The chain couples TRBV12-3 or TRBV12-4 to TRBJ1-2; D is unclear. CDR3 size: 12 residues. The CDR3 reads CVSSFWSYGYTF. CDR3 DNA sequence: TGTGTCAGCAGTTTTTGGAGTTATGGCTACACCTTC.